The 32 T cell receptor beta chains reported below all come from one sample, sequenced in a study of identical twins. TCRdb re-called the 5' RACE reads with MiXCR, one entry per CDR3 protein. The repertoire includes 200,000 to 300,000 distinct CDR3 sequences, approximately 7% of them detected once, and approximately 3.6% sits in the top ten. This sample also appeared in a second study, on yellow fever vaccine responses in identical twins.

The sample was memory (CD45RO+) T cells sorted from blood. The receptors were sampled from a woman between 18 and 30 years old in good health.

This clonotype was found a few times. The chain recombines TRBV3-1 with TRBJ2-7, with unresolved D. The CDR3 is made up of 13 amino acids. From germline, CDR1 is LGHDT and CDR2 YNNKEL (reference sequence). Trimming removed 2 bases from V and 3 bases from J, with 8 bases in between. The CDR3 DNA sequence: TGTGCCAGCAGCCAAAAATTGAGCTACGAGCAGTACTTC. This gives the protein CASSQKLSYEQYF.

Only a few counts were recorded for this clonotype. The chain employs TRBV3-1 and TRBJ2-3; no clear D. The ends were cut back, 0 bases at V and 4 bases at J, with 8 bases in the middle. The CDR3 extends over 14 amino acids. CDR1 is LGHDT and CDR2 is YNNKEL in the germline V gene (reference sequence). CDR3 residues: CASSQDPPPDTQYF. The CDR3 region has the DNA TGTGCCAGCAGCCAAGACCCCCCTCCAGATACGCAGTATTTT.

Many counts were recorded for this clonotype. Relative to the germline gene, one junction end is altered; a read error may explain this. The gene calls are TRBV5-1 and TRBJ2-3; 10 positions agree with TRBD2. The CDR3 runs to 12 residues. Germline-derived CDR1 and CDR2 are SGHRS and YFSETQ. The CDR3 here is CASSRTGTSDTF. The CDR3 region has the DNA TGCGCCAGCAGCCGGACCGGGACTAGCGATACATTT.

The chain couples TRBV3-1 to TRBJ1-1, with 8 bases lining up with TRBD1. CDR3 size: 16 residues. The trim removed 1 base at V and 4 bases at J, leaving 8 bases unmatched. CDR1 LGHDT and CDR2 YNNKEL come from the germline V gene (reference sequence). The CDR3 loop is CASSQARTGWGTEAFF. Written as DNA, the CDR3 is TGTGCCAGCAGCCAAGCTCGGACAGGGTGGGGCACTGAAGCTTTCTTT.

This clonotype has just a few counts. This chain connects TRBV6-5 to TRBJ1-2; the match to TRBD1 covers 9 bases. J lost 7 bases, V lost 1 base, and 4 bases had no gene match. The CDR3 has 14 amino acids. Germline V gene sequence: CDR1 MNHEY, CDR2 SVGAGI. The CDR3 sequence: CASSYWTGDSGYTF. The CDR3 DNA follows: TGTGCCAGCAGTTACTGGACAGGGGATTCTGGCTACACCTTC.

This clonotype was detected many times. The CDR3 region has the DNA TGCGCCAGCAGCCAAGATCCTGACACCGGGGAGCTGTTTTTT. This gives the protein CASSQDPDTGELFF. The genes are TRBV4-1 and TRBJ2-2, with no clear D. The CDR3 has 14 residues. CDR1 is MGHRA, CDR2 YSYEKL, per germline. The germline V and J ends were trimmed by 0 bases and 3 bases, with 5 bases remaining between them.

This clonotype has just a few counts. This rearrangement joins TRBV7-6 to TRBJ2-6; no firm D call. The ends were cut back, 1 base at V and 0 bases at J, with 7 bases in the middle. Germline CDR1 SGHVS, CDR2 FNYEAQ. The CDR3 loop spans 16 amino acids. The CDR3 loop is CASSLEKHSGANVLTF. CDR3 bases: TGTGCCAGCAGCTTAGAAAAGCACTCTGGGGCCAACGTCCTGACTTTC.

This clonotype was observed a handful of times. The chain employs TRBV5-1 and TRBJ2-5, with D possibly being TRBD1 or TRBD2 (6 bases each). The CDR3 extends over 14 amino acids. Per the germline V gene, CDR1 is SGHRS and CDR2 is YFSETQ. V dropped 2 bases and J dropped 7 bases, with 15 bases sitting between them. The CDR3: CASSFGGGDGTQYF. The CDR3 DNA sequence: TGCGCCAGCAGCTTCGGAGGGGGTGATGGGACCCAGTACTTC.

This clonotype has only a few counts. Here the CDR3 reads CASSLGGTRGGANTGNTIYF. CDR3 DNA sequence: TGTGCCAGCAGCTTAGGCGGAACACGCGGAGGGGCGAATACTGGAAACACCATATATTTT. The chain combines TRBV11-2 with TRBJ1-3; D might be TRBD1 (5 bases). CDR1 is SGHAT and CDR2 is FQNNGV in the germline V gene. V shed 1 base and J shed 2 bases, with 24 bases lying between them. The CDR3 consists of 20 residues.

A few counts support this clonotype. CDR3 DNA sequence: TGTGCCAGCAGAACAGGGGGCTATGAAAAACTGTTTTTT. Translating gives CASRTGGYEKLFF. J is TRBJ1-4 and V is TRBV12-3 or TRBV12-4, with TRBD1 matching 9 bases. This CDR3 spans 13 amino acids. Losses at the gene ends were 6 bases for V and 6 bases for J; bases not matched to a gene: 2.

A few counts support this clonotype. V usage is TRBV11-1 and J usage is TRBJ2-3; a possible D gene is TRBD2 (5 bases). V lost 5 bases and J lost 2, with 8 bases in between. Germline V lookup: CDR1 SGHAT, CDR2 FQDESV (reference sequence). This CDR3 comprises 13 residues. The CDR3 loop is CASSQTITDTQYF. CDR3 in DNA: TGTGCCAGCAGCCAGACTATCACAGATACGCAGTATTTT.

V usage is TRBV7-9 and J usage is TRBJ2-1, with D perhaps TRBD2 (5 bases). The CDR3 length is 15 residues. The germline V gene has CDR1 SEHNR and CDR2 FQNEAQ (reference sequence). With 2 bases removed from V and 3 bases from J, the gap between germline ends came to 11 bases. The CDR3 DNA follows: TGTGCCAGCAGCTTACGAAGCGGTAGCTACAATGAGCAGTTCTTC. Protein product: CASSLRSGSYNEQFF.

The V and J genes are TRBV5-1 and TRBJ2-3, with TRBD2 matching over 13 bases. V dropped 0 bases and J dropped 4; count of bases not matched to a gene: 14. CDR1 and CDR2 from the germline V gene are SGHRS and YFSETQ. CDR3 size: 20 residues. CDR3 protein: CASSLAGTSGTLSGADTQYF. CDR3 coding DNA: TGCGCCAGCAGCTTGGCCGGGACTAGCGGGACCCTCTCGGGGGCAGATACGCAGTATTTT.

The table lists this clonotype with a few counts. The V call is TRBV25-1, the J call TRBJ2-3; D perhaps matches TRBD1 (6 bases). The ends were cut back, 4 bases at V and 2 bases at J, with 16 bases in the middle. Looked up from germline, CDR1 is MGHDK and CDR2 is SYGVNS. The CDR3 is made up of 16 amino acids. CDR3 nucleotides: TGTGCCAGCAGTGCCCCAGGGGTTTCGGCCACAGATACGCAGTATTTT. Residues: CASSAPGVSATDTQYF.

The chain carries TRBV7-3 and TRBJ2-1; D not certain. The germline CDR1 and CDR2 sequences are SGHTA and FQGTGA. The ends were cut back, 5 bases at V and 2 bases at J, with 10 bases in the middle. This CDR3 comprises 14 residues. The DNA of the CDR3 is TGTGCCAGCAGCCCACGCGGCGCCTACAATGAGCAGTTCTTC. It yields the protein CASSPRGAYNEQFF.

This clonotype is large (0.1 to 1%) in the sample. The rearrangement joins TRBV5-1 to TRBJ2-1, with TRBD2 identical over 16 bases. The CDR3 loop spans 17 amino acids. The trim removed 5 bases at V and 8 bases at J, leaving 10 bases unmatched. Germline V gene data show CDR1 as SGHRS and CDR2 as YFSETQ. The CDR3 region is CASRVGLAGGPVDEQFF. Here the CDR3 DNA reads TGCGCCAGCAGGGTGGGACTAGCGGGAGGGCCTGTAGATGAGCAGTTCTTC. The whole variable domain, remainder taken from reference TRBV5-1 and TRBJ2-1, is KAGVTQTPRYLIKTRGQQVTLSCSPISGHRSVSWYQQTPGQGLQFLFEYFSETQRNKGNFPGRFSGRQFSNSRSEMNVSTLELGDSALYLCASRVGLAGGPVDEQFFGPGTRLTVL.

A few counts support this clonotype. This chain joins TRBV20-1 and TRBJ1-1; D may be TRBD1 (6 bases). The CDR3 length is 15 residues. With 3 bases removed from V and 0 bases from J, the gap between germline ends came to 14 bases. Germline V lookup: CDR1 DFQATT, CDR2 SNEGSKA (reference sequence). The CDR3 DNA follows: TGCAGTGCTAGCGATCAGGGGACCATGAACACTGAAGCTTTCTTT. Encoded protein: CSASDQGTMNTEAFF.

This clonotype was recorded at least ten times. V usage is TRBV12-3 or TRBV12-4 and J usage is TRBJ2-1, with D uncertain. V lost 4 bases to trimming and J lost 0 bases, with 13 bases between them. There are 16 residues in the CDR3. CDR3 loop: CASSSRRASSYNEQFF. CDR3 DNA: TGTGCCAGCAGTTCCCGCCGGGCCAGCTCCTACAATGAGCAGTTCTTC.

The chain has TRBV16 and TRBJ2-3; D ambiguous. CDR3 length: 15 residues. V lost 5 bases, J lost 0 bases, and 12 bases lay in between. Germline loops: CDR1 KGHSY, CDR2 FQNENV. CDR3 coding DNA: TGTGCCAGCAGCGCGACTCGAAGTAGCACAGATACGCAGTATTTT. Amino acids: CASSATRSSTDTQYF.

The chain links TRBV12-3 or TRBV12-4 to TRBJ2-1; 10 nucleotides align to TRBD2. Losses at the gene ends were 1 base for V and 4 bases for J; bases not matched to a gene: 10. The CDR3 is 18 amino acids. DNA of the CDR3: TGTGCCAGCAGTTTAGGCCTCCGTGGGACTAGCGTTTACAATGAGCAGTTCTTC. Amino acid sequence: CASSLGLRGTSVYNEQFF.

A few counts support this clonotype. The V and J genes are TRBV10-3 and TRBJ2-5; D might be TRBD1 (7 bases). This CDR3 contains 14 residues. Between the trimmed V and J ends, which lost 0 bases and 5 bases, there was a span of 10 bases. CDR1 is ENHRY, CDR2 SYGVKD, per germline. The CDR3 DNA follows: TGTGCCATCAGTGAGTCGGCAGGGGGGGAGACCCAGTACTTC. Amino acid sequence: CAISESAGGETQYF.

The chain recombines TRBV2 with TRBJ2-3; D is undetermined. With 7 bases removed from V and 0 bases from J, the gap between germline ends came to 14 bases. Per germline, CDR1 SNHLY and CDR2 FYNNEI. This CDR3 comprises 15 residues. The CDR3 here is CASKWSSTSTDTQYF. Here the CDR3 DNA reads TGTGCCAGCAAGTGGAGCTCCACTAGCACAGATACGCAGTATTTT.

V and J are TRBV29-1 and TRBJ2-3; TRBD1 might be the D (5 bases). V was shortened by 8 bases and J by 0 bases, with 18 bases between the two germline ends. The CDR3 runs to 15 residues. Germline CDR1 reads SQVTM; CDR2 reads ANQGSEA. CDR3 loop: CSHKGSYLSTDTQYF. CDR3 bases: TGCAGCCATAAGGGGTCATACCTTAGCACAGATACGCAGTATTTT.

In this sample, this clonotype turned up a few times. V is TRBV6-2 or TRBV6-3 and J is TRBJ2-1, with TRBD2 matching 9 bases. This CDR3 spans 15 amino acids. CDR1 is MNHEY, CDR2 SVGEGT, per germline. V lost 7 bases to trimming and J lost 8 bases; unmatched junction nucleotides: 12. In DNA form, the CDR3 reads TGTGCCAGCACCCAGGGGCTAGCGGGGAGAGATGAGCAGTTCTTC. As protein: CASTQGLAGRDEQFF.

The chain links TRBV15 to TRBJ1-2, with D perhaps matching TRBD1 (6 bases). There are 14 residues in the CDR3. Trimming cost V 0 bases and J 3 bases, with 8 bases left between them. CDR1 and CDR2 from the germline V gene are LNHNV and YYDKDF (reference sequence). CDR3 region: CATSRERTDYGYTF. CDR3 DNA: TGTGCCACCAGCAGAGAAAGGACAGACTATGGCTACACCTTC.

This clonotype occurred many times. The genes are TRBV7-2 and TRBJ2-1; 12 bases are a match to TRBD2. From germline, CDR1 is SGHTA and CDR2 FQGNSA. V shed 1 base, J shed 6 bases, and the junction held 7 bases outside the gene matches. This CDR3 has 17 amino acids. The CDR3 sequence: CASSLGASGRAINEQFF. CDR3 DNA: TGTGCCAGCAGCTTAGGGGCTAGCGGGAGGGCAATCAATGAGCAGTTCTTC.

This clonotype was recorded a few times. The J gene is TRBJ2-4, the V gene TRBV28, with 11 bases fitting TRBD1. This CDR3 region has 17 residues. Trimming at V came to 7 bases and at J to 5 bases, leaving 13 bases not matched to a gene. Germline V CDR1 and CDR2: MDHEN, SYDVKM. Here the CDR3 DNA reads TGTGCCAGCACTCCCCTAGGTGGGACAGGGGGAGAAAACATTCAGTACTTC. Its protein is CASTPLGGTGGENIQYF.

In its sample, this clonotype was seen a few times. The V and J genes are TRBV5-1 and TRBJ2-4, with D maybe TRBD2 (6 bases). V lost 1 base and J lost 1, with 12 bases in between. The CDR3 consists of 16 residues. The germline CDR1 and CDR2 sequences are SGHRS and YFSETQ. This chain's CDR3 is CASSLMGTDAKNIQYF. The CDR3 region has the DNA TGCGCCAGCAGCTTGATGGGGACTGATGCCAAAAACATTCAGTACTTC.

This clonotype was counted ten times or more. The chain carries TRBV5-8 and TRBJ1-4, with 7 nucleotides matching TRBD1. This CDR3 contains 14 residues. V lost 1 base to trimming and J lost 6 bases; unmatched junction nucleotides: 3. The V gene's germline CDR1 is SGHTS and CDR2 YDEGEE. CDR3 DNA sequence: TGTGCCAGCAGCTTGCCGACAGGGTATGAAAAACTGTTTTTT. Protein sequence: CASSLPTGYEKLFF.

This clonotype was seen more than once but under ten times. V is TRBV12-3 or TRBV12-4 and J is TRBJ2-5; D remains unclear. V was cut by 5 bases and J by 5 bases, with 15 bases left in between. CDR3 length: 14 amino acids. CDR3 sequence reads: CASSPTPPDETQYF. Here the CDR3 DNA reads TGTGCCAGCAGTCCCACTCCCCCCGACGAGACCCAGTACTTC.

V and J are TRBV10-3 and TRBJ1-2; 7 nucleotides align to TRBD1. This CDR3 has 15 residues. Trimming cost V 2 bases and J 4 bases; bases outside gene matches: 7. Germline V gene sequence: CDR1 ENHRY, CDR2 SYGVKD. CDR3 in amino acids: CAISEGQVNGYGYTF. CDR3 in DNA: TGTGCCATCAGTGAGGGACAGGTTAATGGCTATGGCTACACCTTC.

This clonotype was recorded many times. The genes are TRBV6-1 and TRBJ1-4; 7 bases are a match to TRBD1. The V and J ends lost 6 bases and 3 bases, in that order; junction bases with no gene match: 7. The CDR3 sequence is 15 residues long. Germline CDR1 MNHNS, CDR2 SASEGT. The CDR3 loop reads CASRVLGTANEKLFF. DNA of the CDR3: TGTGCCAGCAGGGTGCTGGGGACAGCTAATGAAAAACTGTTTTTT.